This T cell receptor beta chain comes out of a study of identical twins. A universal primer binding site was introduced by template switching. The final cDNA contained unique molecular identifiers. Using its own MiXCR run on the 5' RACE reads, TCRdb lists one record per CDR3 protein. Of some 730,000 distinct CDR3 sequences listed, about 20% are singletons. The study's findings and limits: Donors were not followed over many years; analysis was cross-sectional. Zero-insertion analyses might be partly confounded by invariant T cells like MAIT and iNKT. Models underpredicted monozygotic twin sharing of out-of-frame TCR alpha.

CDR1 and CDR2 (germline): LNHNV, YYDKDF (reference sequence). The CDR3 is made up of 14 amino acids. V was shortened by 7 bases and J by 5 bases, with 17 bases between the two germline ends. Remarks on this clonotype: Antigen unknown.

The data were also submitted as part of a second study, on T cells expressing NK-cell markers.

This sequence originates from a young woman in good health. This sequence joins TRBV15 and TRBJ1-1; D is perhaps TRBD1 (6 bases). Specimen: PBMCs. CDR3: CATINRGGFTEAFF. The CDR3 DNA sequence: TGTGCCACCATCAACCGTGGGGGCTTTACTGAAGCTTTCTTT.